This T cell receptor (beta chain) is from a study of T cells after yellow fever vaccination. Whole-study results and caveats: Abundant contaminating clonotypes from the bulk population could appear in FACS-sorted repertoires. Researchers noted that a small share of clonotypes showed up in both CD4 and CD8 compartments.

V was clipped by 4 bases and J by 1 base, with 21 bases between them. The CDR3 sequence is 18 residues long. 5'RACE template switching added a universal primer site and UMIs to TCR cDNA. TCRdb passed the 5' RACE reads through MiXCR, listing each CDR3 protein once. The sample contains 500,000 to 650,000 distinct CDR3 sequences, about 15% of which appear only once. A note on this clonotype: Its antigen is not identified.

Sequencing was performed on PBMCs, taken around 5 days after the first yellow fever vaccination. The chain carries TRBV12-3 or TRBV12-4 and TRBJ2-3; the D gene is possibly TRBD2 (6 bases). The TCR originated in a man aged 18 to 30 who received the YFV17D yellow fever vaccine. CDR3: CASSSVRGSAWGTDTQYF. The DNA of the CDR3 is TGTGCCAGCAGTTCAGTCCGGGGGTCGGCTTGGGGCACAGATACGCAGTATTTT.